These T cell receptor beta chains were read from a single sample in a study of radiotherapy plus CTLA-4 blockade in lung cancer. Profiling relied on immunoSEQ multiplex PCR, and the TCRdb table lists in-frame clones only, not all of them. The repertoire includes about 77,000 clones, under 75% of them detected once, and 9.5% to 10% sits in the top ten. Sample: peripheral blood, taken from a patient treated with radiotherapy plus ipilimumab. Every receptor here comes from a human donor with non-small cell lung cancer whose response to radiotherapy plus ipilimumab could not be evaluated. CDR3s include the opening cysteine and the closing phenylalanine or tryptophan. Each record gives: J gene, V gene, D gene, clone size, CDR3 DNA, CDR3 protein. The D gene is left open where the match is weak. The size field is filled for only some rows; it gives once, few, many or a size class.

TRBJ2-3,TRBV19,TRBD2,-,TGTGCCAGTAGTAGGGGCTGGGTACGGGAGGGCACAGATACGCAGTATTTT,CASSRGWVREGTDTQYF
TRBJ2-4,TRBV28,TRBD2,-,TGTGCCAGCAGCCAACTAGCGGGGGGGGTTAGAAACATTCAGTACTTC,CASSQLAGGVRNIQYF
TRBJ1-5,TRBV7-9,-,medium-sized,TGTGCCAGCAGCTTTAACAGAGATCAGCCCCAGCATTTT,CASSFNRDQPQHF
TRBJ1-2,TRBV7-2,-,-,TGTGCCAGCAGCTTCGGCGGTGGTGGGGCAGACTATGGCTACACCTTC,CASSFGGGGADYGYTF
TRBJ1-2,TRBV19,TRBD1,-,TGTGCCAGTAGTATGGGGGACAGCAACTATGGCTACACCTTC,CASSMGDSNYGYTF
TRBJ2-1,TRBV7-2,-,-,TGTGCCAGCAGCTTAGCTAGGGGGAATGAGCAGTTCTTC,CASSLARGNEQFF
TRBJ2-5,TRBV6-6,TRBD1,-,TGTGCCAGCAGTTACCCCGGGACAGTTCAAGAGACCCAGTACTTC,CASSYPGTVQETQYF
TRBJ2-1,TRBV7-2,TRBD2,-,TGTGCCAGCAGCTTAGGGCTCAGAAGCGGGGGGGCCTACAATGAGCAGTTCTTC,CASSLGLRSGGAYNEQFF
TRBJ2-2,TRBV28,TRBD2,few,TGTGCCGGACTAGCGAGGAACACCGGGGAGCTGTTTTTT,CAGLARNTGELFF
TRBJ1-2,TRBV5-1,TRBD1,few,TGCGCCAGCAGCCCGGGACAGGGGGCGATGAGTGGCTACACCTTC,CASSPGQGAMSGYTF
TRBJ2-1,TRBV7-9,TRBD2,-,TGTGCCAGCAGCCCTAGGGTAGCGGGGGGCGGGTACAATGAGCAGTTCTTC,CASSPRVAGGGYNEQFF